The 8 T cell receptor beta chains below all came from one sample that was sequenced in a study of T-cell memory formation after mild COVID-19. TCRdb re-analysed the 5' RACE reads in MiXCR, keeping a single row per CDR3 protein. This sample has roughly 250,000 distinct CDR3 sequences, with 16% found just once. Material: PBMCs or a T cell subset sorted from them (not recorded which). These receptors originate from a man aged 18 to 30 who had mild COVID-19 (a few samples of this study predate the infection). Cell type and time point are not known.

This clonotype came up a few times. V and J are TRBV5-6 and TRBJ2-4; D gene ambiguous. In germline, CDR1 is SGHDT, CDR2 YYEEEE. The CDR3 is 14 amino acids. V lost 0 bases, J lost 5 bases, and 9 bases lay in between. The CDR3 region has the DNA TGTGCCAGCAGCTTGGAGTCAGCACAAAACATTCAGTACTTC. It specifies CASSLESAQNIQYF.

The V and J genes are TRBV28 and TRBJ1-1; 8 nucleotides line up with TRBD1. The CDR3 is 15 residues long. Per the germline V gene, CDR1 is MDHEN and CDR2 is SYDVKM. Trimming took 2 bases from V and 1 from J; bases not matched to a gene: 3. This chain's CDR3 is CASSLTGQGNTEAFF. The CDR3 coding sequence is TGTGCCAGCAGTTTAACCGGACAGGGGAACACTGAAGCTTTCTTT.

This chain connects TRBV11-2 to TRBJ2-3; D ambiguous. V was trimmed by 1 base and J by 3 bases, leaving 8 bases between them. This CDR3 is built from 14 residues. Germline V lookup: CDR1 SGHAT, CDR2 FQNNGV. The DNA of the CDR3 is TGTGCCAGCAGCTTAGCCCCCAGAACAGATACGCAGTATTTT. It is translated as CASSLAPRTDTQYF.

This clonotype was recorded a few times. This sequence joins TRBV12-3 or TRBV12-4 and TRBJ1-1; D possibly corresponds to TRBD1 (5 bases). Trimming removed 3 bases from V and 10 bases from J, with 6 bases in between. The CDR3 runs to 10 residues. The CDR3 bases are TGTGCCAGCAGTTTGGGGCGAGCTTTCTTT. It specifies CASSLGRAFF.

In its sample, this clonotype was seen a few times. This chain uses TRBV7-2 with TRBJ2-3; the D is unclear. With 0 bases removed from V and 2 bases from J, the gap between germline ends came to 9 bases. The CDR3 extends over 15 amino acids. The germline V gene has CDR1 SGHTA and CDR2 FQGNSA. CDR3 region: CASSLAFTFTDTQYF. In DNA, the CDR3 is TGTGCCAGCAGCTTAGCTTTTACATTCACAGATACGCAGTATTTT.

The chain recombines TRBV12-5 with TRBJ1-1, with unresolved D. V lost 3 bases, J lost 5 bases, and 13 bases lay in between. The germline V gene encodes CDR1 LGHNT and CDR2 FRNRAP. This CDR3 is 14 amino acids long. This CDR3 is CASGLGTAITEAFF. The CDR3 region has the DNA TGTGCTAGTGGTTTAGGCACAGCTATTACTGAAGCTTTCTTT.

The table lists this clonotype with a few counts. The chain combines TRBV6-2 or TRBV6-3 with TRBJ2-1, with 7 positions matching TRBD2. The ends lost 0 bases at V and 9 bases at J; junction bases unmatched: 2. Per the germline V gene, CDR1 is MNHEY and CDR2 is SVGEGT. The CDR3 contains 13 residues. Here the CDR3 reads CASSYSTGGEQFF. CDR3 DNA sequence: TGTGCCAGCAGTTACTCGACGGGGGGTGAGCAGTTCTTC.

This clonotype was counted only a few times. This chain uses TRBV7-2 with TRBJ1-6; no clear D. With 5 bases removed from V and 4 bases from J, the gap between germline ends came to 3 bases. Germline V gene lookup returns CDR1 SGHTA and CDR2 FQGNSA. The CDR3 extends over 12 amino acids. This chain's CDR3 is CASSHYNSPLHF. The CDR3 region has the DNA TGTGCCAGCAGCCATTATAATTCACCCCTCCACTTT. Supplemented by reference TRBV7-2 and TRBJ1-6, the full variable domain reads GAGVSQSPSNKVTEKGKDVELRCDPISGHTALYWYRQSLGQGLEFLIYFQGNSAPDKSGLPSDRFSAERTGGSVSTLTIQRTQQEDSAVYLCASSHYNSPLHFGNGTRLTVT.